This T cell receptor (beta chain) was sequenced for a study of OX40 agonist ivuxolimab in advanced cancers. Study overall: Intravenous ivuxolimab at 0.01 to 10 mg/kg was given to patients every 2 weeks. Three dose-escalation patients had partial responses: one with hepatocellular carcinoma and two with cutaneous melanoma.

This CDR3 region has 14 residues. Looked up from germline, CDR1 is LNHDA and CDR2 is SQIVND (reference sequence). V was cut by 7 bases and J by 5 bases, with 15 bases left in between. The table came from immunoSEQ multiplex PCR; TCRdb's copy has only in-frame clones and leaves some out. This table holds tens of thousands of clones, approximately 85% found once. The chain joins TRBV19 to TRBJ1-5; no reliable D call. The receptor's source is an adult with an advanced solid tumor such as melanoma, head and neck, liver or kidney cancer. Sequencing used CD4+ or CD8+ T cells sorted from blood, obtained in a trial of the OX40 agonist ivuxolimab. The CDR3 protein is CASKLWSGDQPQHF. DNA of the CDR3: TGTGCCAGTAAATTGTGGTCAGGAGATCAGCCCCAGCATTTT.